This TCR beta chain was documented in a study of T cells in Graves' hyperthyroidism and ophthalmopathy. This clonotype has at least ten counts. Germline V gives CDR1 DFQATT, CDR2 SNEGSKA (reference sequence). The trim removed 2 bases at V and 6 bases at J, leaving 6 bases unmatched. The CDR3 is 14 residues long. Researchers amplified the TCR beta CDR3 regions from RNA transcripts. The HTBI primer set served for first-round RT-PCR of the TCR CDR3. TCRdb analysed the multiplex PCR reads with MiXCR anew, one entry per CDR3 protein. The top ten clones hold less than 20% of a sample with about 480,000 distinct CDR3 sequences, approximately 14% of them seen once.

This chain joins TRBV20-1 and TRBJ1-4; 7 positions match TRBD1. The sample comprised blood. The source of this sequence is a young woman with Graves' hyperthyroidism. CDR3 DNA: TGCAGTGCTAGAAAGACAGGGAGAGATGAAAAACTGTTTTTT. Its protein is CSARKTGRDEKLFF.